The rows below give T cell receptor beta chains drawn from one sample of a study of blood T cells in healthy people across ages. Each CDR3 protein is one row after TCRdb ran MiXCR on the 5' RACE reads. The repertoire includes 1.6 million or so distinct CDR3 sequences, 34% of them detected once, and 11% sits in the top ten. The sample was blood. The receptor set was obtained from a woman between 25 and 40 years old in good health. The conserved cysteine and the conserved F or W are not part of the CDR3 here.

13	TRBJ2-7	TRBV20-1	SASPSGSAEGEQY
13	TRBJ1-6	TRBV20-1	SARVQRDINSPLH
15	TRBJ2-3	TRBV4-2	ASSPTGQGRPTDTQY
14	TRBJ2-7	TRBV5-1	ASSLLGGTVGYEQY
12	TRBJ2-5	TRBV30	AWSAGLATETQY
9	TRBJ2-1	TRBV7-9	ASSSLNKQF
14	-	TRBV20-1	SASPRGASGRNEQY
12	TRBJ2-1	TRBV30	AWSVLTSGAEQF
13	TRBJ2-3	TRBV11-1	ASSLAYRGTDTQY
16	TRBJ2-6	TRBV28	ASSSSGRQGSGANVLT
11	TRBJ2-7	TRBV5-1	ASRTGMSYEQY
13	TRBJ2-2	TRBV6-2/TRBV6-3	ASSYSKRGTGELF
11	TRBJ2-7	TRBV20-1	SGRALSSYEQY
10	-	TRBV28	ASQDYLYEQY
13	TRBJ1-2	TRBV4-1	ASSQDVVSGGGYT
12	TRBJ2-7	TRBV4-1	ASSQVGSGSEQY
14	TRBJ2-7	TRBV5-1	ASSPGQGSASYEQY
14	TRBJ2-3	TRBV7-6	ASSPSTSGGVDTQY
12	TRBJ2-3	TRBV7-3	ASARGGSTDTQY
15	TRBJ2-5	TRBV7-3	ASSPGAGAFTQETQY
13	TRBJ2-5	TRBV5-5	ASSLTGTSWETQY
9	TRBJ2-1	TRBV2	ASKRSVEQF
13	TRBJ2-7	TRBV20-1	SARASGSYQEIQY
13	TRBJ1-2	TRBV5-1	ASSLGGQGTYGYT
16	TRBJ1-5	TRBV3-1	ASSQGYMEPLGNQPQH
13	TRBJ2-3	TRBV18	ASSYGGYYDHTQY
13	TRBJ2-1	TRBV20-1	SARGRSSGHNEQF
12	TRBJ2-3	TRBV29-1	SVATVAGADTQY
18	TRBJ2-1	TRBV23-1	ASSQGSRGAGGLSYNEQF
11	TRBJ1-2	TRBV5-5	ASTRPGTYGYT
11	TRBJ2-1	TRBV24-1	ATSDMTGRTQF
12	TRBJ2-7	TRBV20-1	SAGDPRSSYEQY
14	TRBJ2-5	TRBV24-1	ATSDTGTEERETQY
12	TRBJ1-2	TRBV5-8	ASSVLHPKGGYT
13	TRBJ2-7	TRBV9	ASSVAGSVGYEQY
11	TRBJ2-1	TRBV7-2	ASSSPQVNEQF
11	TRBJ2-7	TRBV20-1	SARVGAGYEQY
13	TRBJ2-3	TRBV9	ASSVYGVSTDTQY
13	TRBJ2-7	TRBV20-1	SAFLRGALVYEQY
10	TRBJ2-7	TRBV28	ASRPTGYEQY
8	TRBJ2-7	TRBV20-1	SAKVYEQY
9	TRBJ2-1	TRBV28	ATWGIGERF
13	TRBJ2-1	TRBV12-3/TRBV12-4	AIQPGQGASYEQF
12	TRBJ1-5	TRBV4-1	ASSQEGGAQPQH
13	TRBJ2-5	TRBV5-6	ASSLKAGTQETQY
12	TRBJ2-1	TRBV29-1	SAQDREADNEQF
13	TRBJ2-3	TRBV2	ASSPDLGGADTQY
13	TRBJ2-3	TRBV10-2	ASSDPNLGTDTQY
13	TRBJ1-2	TRBV9	AGSVAGSALYGYT
11	TRBJ1-6	TRBV29-1	SVRDRDNSPLH
14	TRBJ2-1	TRBV12-3/TRBV12-4	ASSSGLAGGLNEQF